Described below is a single T cell receptor (beta chain) sequence and its context. This record comes from a study of OX40 agonist ivuxolimab in advanced cancers. This CDR3 spans 21 amino acids. The V and J ends lost 1 base and 1 base, in that order; junction bases with no gene match: 12. Germline V gene data show CDR1 as SGHTA and CDR2 as FQGTGA. TCRdb's table, derived via immunoSEQ multiplex PCR, lists solely in-frame clones and lacks some. The table records 100,000 to 150,000 clones, 85% to 95% of them present only once. This sequence joins TRBV7-3 and TRBJ2-1, with TRBD2 identical over 14 bases. The input for sequencing was CD4+ or CD8+ T cells sorted from blood, taken in a trial of the OX40 agonist ivuxolimab. This clonotype was sampled from an adult with an advanced solid tumor such as melanoma, head and neck, liver or kidney cancer. The CDR3 region has the DNA TGTGCCAGCAGCTTAAGATCGGCCGGGACTAGCGGGAGTCGATCCTACAATGAGCAGTTCTTC. Its protein product is CASSLRSAGTSGSRSYNEQFF.